This T cell receptor (beta chain) emerged from a study of blood T cell repertoires in COVID-19. Across the whole study: The origin of the acute and convalescent COVID-19 samples was the United States, Italy and Spain.

The V gene's germline CDR1 is SGHAT and CDR2 FQNNGV. There are 15 residues in the CDR3. V shed 2 bases and J shed 4 bases, with 14 bases lying between them. Per the authors' pipeline: Counts of nucleated cells, estimated from reference gene primer amplification, were obtained. TCRdb's copy holds only in-frame clones and misses some; the assay was immunoSEQ multiplex PCR. That table is the source of V, J and clone size, and D and trimming were worked out from the DNA. Counted here are some 120,000 clones, about 81% occurring once; the ten biggest clones make up 3.8%. The count of this clone is one. The genes are TRBV11-2 and TRBJ1-1, with D perhaps TRBD1 (6 bases). This receptor was obtained from a woman in her fifties or sixties with acute or convalescent COVID-19. Sequencing input: peripheral blood. The chain's CDR3 is CASSLSGTFGTEAFF. CDR3 bases: TGTGCCAGCAGCTTAAGCGGGACATTTGGCACTGAAGCTTTCTTT. The variable domain in full, with the rest retrieved from reference TRBV11-2 and TRBJ1-1, is EAGVAQSPRYKIIEKRQSVAFWCNPISGHATLYWYQQILGQGPKLLIQFQNNGVVDDSQLPKDRFSAERLKGVDSTLKIQPAKLEDSAVYLCASSLSGTFGTEAFFGQGTRLTVV.